This entry is about one TCR beta chain. Survey-level immunoSEQ sequencing profiled the TCR beta repertoire. The assay was immunoSEQ multiplex PCR, and TCRdb's table has in-frame clones only and misses some. The sample holds under 90,000 clones, 93% seen once. CDR3 length: 17 amino acids. J gave up 9 bases and V 4 bases, and 15 bases lay outside the gene matches. Looked up from germline, CDR1 is SGDLS and CDR2 is YYNGEE. The sequenced material came from PBMCs. V usage is TRBV9 and J usage is TRBJ1-6, with 8 positions matching TRBD1. The sequence was obtained from a middle-aged man with rheumatoid arthritis. The chain's CDR3 is CASSPNPTGVGGSPLHF. The CDR3 DNA is TGTGCCAGCAGCCCTAACCCGACAGGGGTTGGTGGTTCACCCCTCCACTTT.